This is a list of T cell receptor beta chains from one sample in a study of healthy donors' naive CD4 and CD8 T cells. From the reads, TCRdb called clonotypes with MiXCR, one entry per CDR3 protein. This table holds approximately 180,000 distinct CDR3 sequences, about four fifths found once. Sequences were obtained from naive CD4+ and CD8+ T cells sorted from blood, pooled from several donors. The receptors shown here come from a pool of human donors in good health; the sample pools cells from several healthy donors. Both conserved end residues are part of each CDR3. D genes are given only for firm matches. Clone size is stated in some rows and not others, as once, few, many or a class when expanded.

d_call,clone_size,v_call,j_call,cdr3_aa,cdr3_nt
-,-,TRBV14,TRBJ1-1,CASSQVNGQRAFF,TGTGCCAGCAGCCAAGTAAACGGGCAGAGAGCTTTCTTT
-,-,TRBV6-6,TRBJ2-1,CASSYATTVGSYNEQFF,TGTGCCAGCAGTTACGCGACGACAGTGGGGTCCTACAATGAGCAGTTCTTC
-,few,TRBV6-5,TRBJ1-1,CASSYSGRGEAFF,TGTGCCAGCAGTTACTCAGGGCGGGGAGAGGCTTTCTTT
-,once,TRBV6-5,TRBJ1-1,CASRGGGNTEAFF,TGTGCCAGCAGGGGTGGGGGGAACACTGAAGCTTTCTTT
-,-,TRBV20-1,TRBJ2-1,CSARDGRAKFF,TGCAGTGCTAGAGACGGGCGGGCTAAGTTCTTC
-,-,TRBV11-2,TRBJ1-6,CASSLISDSPLHF,TGTGCCAGCAGCTTAATTTCAGATTCACCCCTCCACTTT
-,-,TRBV19,TRBJ2-1,CASSTSGAGDNEQFF,TGTGCCAGTAGTACTTCTGGGGCAGGGGACAATGAGCAGTTCTTC
-,-,TRBV6-5,TRBJ1-1,CASALARVAGEAFF,TGTGCCAGCGCTCTTGCCAGGGTAGCGGGTGAAGCTTTCTTT
TRBD1,-,TRBV20-1,TRBJ2-7,CSAGGQAKSSYEQYF,TGCAGTGCCGGAGGACAGGCGAAAAGCTCCTACGAGCAGTACTTC
-,-,TRBV6-2/TRBV6-3,TRBJ1-1,CASSLPGVNTEAFF,TGTGCCAGCAGTTTACCCGGGGTGAACACTGAAGCTTTCTTT
TRBD1,-,TRBV15,TRBJ1-2,CATSREWTGGAYDGYTF,TGTGCCACCAGCAGAGAGTGGACAGGGGGCGCATACGATGGCTACACCTTC
-,-,TRBV19,TRBJ1-2,CASSPPQGLGGYTF,TGTGCCAGTAGCCCACCTCAGGGTTTGGGTGGCTACACCTTC
-,-,TRBV19,TRBJ1-5,CASSWAGRSNQPQHF,TGTGCCAGTAGTTGGGCAGGGAGAAGCAATCAGCCCCAGCATTTT
-,-,TRBV6-1,TRBJ2-3,CASSEARTDTQYF,TGTGCCAGCAGTGAAGCGAGGACAGATACGCAGTATTTT
TRBD1,-,TRBV6-1,TRBJ1-1,CASSPMDRGRTEAFF,TGTGCCAGCAGTCCTATGGACAGGGGAAGGACTGAAGCTTTCTTT
TRBD1,-,TRBV4-3,TRBJ2-1,CASSPSGTGGTEQFF,TGCGCCAGCAGCCCGAGCGGGACAGGGGGCACTGAGCAGTTCTTC
TRBD1,-,TRBV6-5,TRBJ2-7,CASSYSGQPSSYEQYF,TGTGCCAGCAGTTACTCGGGACAGCCATCCTCCTACGAGCAGTACTTC
-,-,TRBV6-2/TRBV6-3,TRBJ2-5,CASSYGGVWETQYF,TGTGCCAGCAGTTACGGCGGGGTTTGGGAGACCCAGTACTTC
TRBD1,few,TRBV25-1,TRBJ2-3,CASSPGQGADTQYF,TGTGCCAGCAGTCCAGGACAGGGGGCAGATACGCAGTATTTT
-,-,TRBV4-3,TRBJ1-2,CASSQDRAGEYGYTF,TGCGCCAGCAGCCAAGATCGCGCAGGGGAATATGGCTACACCTTC
TRBD2,few,TRBV27,TRBJ2-7,CASSLSSGGSYEQYF,TGTGCCAGCAGTTTATCGAGCGGGGGCTCCTACGAGCAGTACTTC
-,few,TRBV29-1,TRBJ2-3,CSVGFGEGYTQYF,TGCAGCGTTGGTTTCGGAGAGGGTTATACGCAGTATTTT
-,-,TRBV20-1,TRBJ2-7,CSAERDRNEQYF,TGCAGTGCCGAACGGGATAGGAACGAGCAGTACTTC
-,-,TRBV19,TRBJ2-1,CASSEASLEQFF,TGTGCCAGTAGCGAGGCGTCCCTTGAGCAGTTCTTC
-,-,TRBV15,TRBJ2-3,CATSREVGSHDTQYF,TGTGCCACCAGCAGAGAGGTCGGGAGCCACGATACGCAGTATTTT
-,-,TRBV19,TRBJ1-2,CASLPSEARGYGYTF,TGTGCCAGTTTACCCTCGGAGGCGCGGGGCTATGGCTACACCTTC
-,few,TRBV5-6,TRBJ1-2,CASSRRGTGGYTF,TGTGCCAGCAGCCGACGGGGGACTGGGGGCTACACCTTC
-,-,TRBV11-2,TRBJ1-2,CASSLAAEGYTF,TGTGCCAGCAGCTTGGCCGCGGAGGGCTACACCTTC
-,-,TRBV6-5,TRBJ2-7,CASSYRGADEQYF,TGTGCCAGCAGTTACCGCGGGGCCGACGAGCAGTACTTC
-,few,TRBV29-1,TRBJ1-1,CSVMGTNTEAFF,TGCAGCGTGATGGGAACGAACACTGAAGCTTTCTTT
TRBD1,once,TRBV29-1,TRBJ1-2,CSVAQGRGGGYTF,TGCAGCGTTGCACAGGGGAGGGGAGGCGGCTACACCTTC
-,once,TRBV6-5,TRBJ2-1,CASSPKDWEEQFF,TGTGCCAGCAGCCCAAAGGACTGGGAGGAGCAGTTCTTC
-,few,TRBV6-5,TRBJ2-1,CASSRTAAGRGSYNEQFF,TGTGCCAGCAGTCGAACTGCAGCCGGCAGAGGCTCCTACAATGAGCAGTTCTTC
TRBD1,-,TRBV6-2/TRBV6-3,TRBJ1-5,CASSYSWDSTMDF,TGTGCCAGCAGTTACTCTTGGGACAGCACAATGGATTTT
-,-,TRBV12-3/TRBV12-4,TRBJ1-5,CASSFWGNELTQHF,TGTGCCAGCAGTTTCTGGGGGAATGAGTTGACCCAGCATTTT
-,-,TRBV15,TRBJ2-4,CATSRDGGNIQYF,TGTGCCACCAGCAGAGATGGGGGAAACATTCAGTACTTC
-,-,TRBV6-5,TRBJ2-7,CASTKRRESYEQYF,TGTGCCAGCACCAAACGCAGGGAGTCCTACGAGCAGTACTTC
TRBD2,few,TRBV6-5,TRBJ2-3,CASSETSGTPDTQYF,TGTGCCAGCAGTGAGACTAGCGGCACACCAGATACGCAGTATTTT
-,-,TRBV12-3/TRBV12-4,TRBJ1-5,CASSYQQQPQHF,TGTGCCAGCAGTTACCAACAGCAGCCCCAGCATTTT
TRBD2,-,TRBV27,TRBJ2-3,CASKRLAGYSKADTQYF,TGTGCCAGCAAGCGACTAGCGGGTTACAGTAAGGCAGATACGCAGTATTTT
-,-,TRBV5-5,TRBJ1-1,CASSSQANQGNTEAFF,TGTGCCAGCAGCTCTCAGGCGAATCAAGGGAACACTGAAGCTTTCTTT
TRBD1,-,TRBV7-2,TRBJ1-2,CASSLGQGMAYGYTF,TGTGCCAGCAGCTTAGGACAGGGGATGGCCTATGGCTACACCTTC
TRBD2,few,TRBV12-3/TRBV12-4,TRBJ2-7,CASSRGLANEQYF,TGTGCCAGCAGTAGAGGACTAGCTAACGAGCAGTACTTC
TRBD2,-,TRBV7-9,TRBJ2-7,CASSLASAGGYEQYF,TGTGCCAGCAGCTTAGCCTCAGCGGGAGGGTACGAGCAGTACTTC
TRBD1,-,TRBV19,TRBJ1-3,CASSLRDRGRLNLRNTIYF,TGTGCCAGTAGTCTAAGGGACAGGGGGAGACTTAATCTCCGGAACACCATATATTTT
-,-,TRBV7-9,TRBJ2-2,CASSPRMYPGELFF,TGTGCCAGCAGCCCCCGAATGTACCCCGGGGAGCTGTTTTTT
TRBD1,-,TRBV12-3/TRBV12-4,TRBJ1-2,CASIEDRGYGYTF,TGTGCCAGCATCGAGGACAGGGGTTATGGCTACACCTTC
-,-,TRBV5-6,TRBJ2-2,CASSLEGAITGELFF,TGTGCCAGCAGCTTGGAAGGGGCGATCACCGGGGAGCTGTTTTTT
-,-,TRBV20-1,TRBJ2-1,CSARGSVGTYNEQFF,TGCAGTGCTAGAGGTTCAGTGGGAACCTACAATGAGCAGTTCTTC
-,-,TRBV21-1,TRBJ2-7,CASSGRGGLF,TGTGCCAGCAGCGGGCGGGGAGGCCTCTTC
-,many,TRBV27,TRBJ1-5,CASRPIYSNQPQHF,TGTGCCAGCAGACCAATTTATAGCAATCAGCCCCAGCATTTT
-,-,TRBV2,TRBJ1-2,CASRMTAYGYTF,TGTGCCAGCAGGATGACAGCCTATGGCTACACCTTC
-,few,TRBV29-1,TRBJ1-1,CSVPTNTEAFF,TGCAGCGTCCCGACGAACACTGAAGCTTTCTTT
TRBD2,-,TRBV19,TRBJ2-5,CASRSSGTGETQYF,TGTGCCAGTAGGAGTAGCGGGACTGGAGAGACCCAGTACTTC
-,-,TRBV6-1,TRBJ1-1,CASSYGAYNTEAFF,TGTGCCAGCAGTTACGGGGCGTACAACACTGAAGCTTTCTTT
-,-,TRBV29-1,TRBJ1-1,CSVVRARNTEAFF,TGCAGCGTTGTCAGGGCCCGGAACACTGAAGCTTTCTTT
TRBD2,-,TRBV29-1,TRBJ2-5,CSVVGTSGDQETQYF,TGCAGCGTTGTCGGGACTAGCGGAGATCAAGAGACCCAGTACTTC
-,-,TRBV5-1,TRBJ2-7,CASSLSPRETYEQYF,TGCGCCAGCAGCTTGAGTCCCCGGGAAACCTACGAGCAGTACTTC
-,-,TRBV19,TRBJ1-2,CASSITGNYGYTF,TGTGCCAGTAGTATAACAGGAAACTATGGCTACACCTTC